This passage covers 8 T cell receptor beta chains from one sample sequenced in a study of shared clonotypes between healthy human individuals. Positively selected for CCR7, the CD45RO-negative cells used as naive CD8 cells excluded terminally differentiated effector memory CD45RA+ cells. Assay used: immunoSEQ multiplex PCR; TCRdb lists only in-frame clones, some missing. The table lists about 1,900,000 clones, roughly 95% of them singletons. Material: naive CD8+ T cells sorted from blood. The receptor source for this set is a man aged 18 to 29 in good health.

V usage is TRBV5-6 and J usage is TRBJ1-4, with TRBD1 identical over 7 bases. The V gene's germline CDR1 is SGHDT and CDR2 YYEEEE. J was trimmed by 8 bases and V by 4 bases; bases with no gene match: 11. CDR3 size: 15 residues. CDR3 coding DNA: TGTGCCAGCAGCCAACGGAACAGGGGAGGCGAAAAACTGTTTTTT. It codes for CASSQRNRGGEKLFF.

The rearrangement uses TRBV11-2 and TRBJ2-2; TRBD1 is a possible D gene (6 bases). Between the trimmed V and J ends, which lost 0 bases and 5 bases, there was a span of 10 bases. From germline, CDR1 is SGHAT and CDR2 FQNNGV. The CDR3 has 15 amino acids. The CDR3 here is CASSLDRGVTGELFF. CDR3 sequence (DNA): TGTGCCAGCAGCTTAGACAGGGGAGTAACCGGGGAGCTGTTTTTT.

This clone showed up just once. This sequence joins TRBV5-4 and TRBJ1-1, with D uncertain. The CDR3 is 12 amino acids. The germline CDR1 and CDR2 sequences are SGHNT and YYREEE (reference sequence). V dropped 0 bases and J dropped 7 bases, with 7 bases sitting between them. The CDR3 sequence is CASSLEGDEAFF. The CDR3, as DNA: TGTGCCAGCAGCTTGGAAGGTGATGAAGCTTTCTTT.

The rearrangement links TRBV6-5 to TRBJ2-7; no reliable D call. CDR3 length equals 14 residues. Trimming took 5 bases from V and 0 from J, leaving 11 bases between them. Germline assignment: CDR1 MNHEY and CDR2 SVGAGI. CDR3 bases: TGTGCCAGCAGTGTCCTCGGACCCTCCTACGAGCAGTACTTC. Translating it yields CASSVLGPSYEQYF.

With respect to this clone: Other DNA variants within this sample encode the same CDR3. V gene TRBV27 combines with J gene TRBJ2-7, with TRBD1 as a possible D gene (6 bases). The germline V gene has CDR1 MNHEY and CDR2 SMNVEV (reference sequence). The CDR3 is 12 amino acids. Trimming stripped 6 bases from V and 3 bases from J, with 9 bases between. CDR3 bases: TGTGCCAGCAGCACAGGGAACTACGAGCAGTACTTC. Translating gives CASSTGNYEQYF.

CDR3 bases: TGCGCCAGCAGCCAAGCCTGGGACACAACCTCCTACGAGCAGTACTTC. Protein: CASSQAWDTTSYEQYF. The V call is TRBV4-1, the J call TRBJ2-7, with D perhaps matching TRBD1 (6 bases). V was cut by 1 base and J by 0 bases, with 13 bases left in between. CDR3 length equals 16 residues. Looked up from germline, CDR1 is MGHRA and CDR2 is YSYEKL.

The rearrangement uses TRBV28 and TRBJ1-1; a weak D match, TRBD1 (6 bases). Germline V gene lookup returns CDR1 MDHEN and CDR2 SYDVKM. V was cut by 4 bases and J by 5 bases, with 14 bases left in between. The CDR3 loop spans 14 amino acids. Here the CDR3 DNA reads TGTGCCAGCAGTTCTGCAGGGGAGGCGACTGAAGCTTTCTTT. It codes for CASSSAGEATEAFF. Filled out from reference TRBV28 and TRBJ1-1, the complete variable domain reads DVKVTQSSRYLVKRTGEKVFLECVQDMDHENMFWYRQDPGLGLRLIYFSYDVKMKEKGDIPEGYSVSREKKERFSLILESASTNQTSMYLCASSSAGEATEAFFGQGTRLTVV.

This chain links TRBV7-2 with TRBJ2-3; tentative D call: TRBD2 (5 bases). The germline V and J ends were trimmed by 5 bases and 4 bases, with 28 bases remaining between them. CDR1 SGHTA and CDR2 FQGNSA come from the germline V gene. The CDR3 has 19 amino acids. The DNA for the CDR3 is TGTGCCAGCAGCCGCCGCGGGCAGATGGATCTTGAGGGCCCAGATACGCAGTATTTT. Protein: CASSRRGQMDLEGPDTQYF.